This is a list of T cell receptor beta chains from one sample in a study of T cells in Graves' hyperthyroidism and ophthalmopathy. MiXCR, run by TCRdb on the multiplex PCR reads, gives a single entry per CDR3 protein. The profile covers under 350,000 distinct CDR3 sequences, with approximately 15% appearing a single time and about 51% taken by the ten largest. The sequencing input was blood. The receptors come from a woman aged 55-75 years with Graves' ophthalmopathy. The CDR3 runs from the conserved cysteine through the conserved F or W. The D gene is left open where the match is weak. Clone sizes are given selectively: once, few, many, or a class where the clone is expanded.

CDR3aa: CASSIASGGYNEQFF; CDR3nt: TGTGCCAGTAGTATAGCTAGCGGGGGGTACAATGAGCAGTTCTTC; j_gene: TRBJ2-1; d_gene: TRBD2; abundance: -; v_gene: TRBV19
CDR3aa: CASSFTSGDTEASF; CDR3nt: TGTGCCAGCAGCTTCACTTCCGGGGATACTGAAGCTTCCTTT; j_gene: TRBJ1-1; d_gene: -; abundance: -; v_gene: TRBV7-9
CDR3aa: CASSQESWGQGASPLHF; CDR3nt: TGCGCCAGCAGCCAAGAGTCCTGGGGACAGGGTGCCTCACCCCTCCACTTT; j_gene: TRBJ1-6; d_gene: TRBD1; abundance: few; v_gene: TRBV4-3
CDR3aa: CASRRAGNTEAFF; CDR3nt: TGTGCCAGCAGACGAGCGGGGAACACTGAAGCTTTCTTT; j_gene: TRBJ1-1; d_gene: -; abundance: -; v_gene: TRBV6-2/TRBV6-3
CDR3aa: CASSHMYEQYF; CDR3nt: TGTGCCAGCAGCCATATGTACGAGCAGTACTTC; j_gene: TRBJ2-7; d_gene: -; abundance: few; v_gene: TRBV3-1
CDR3aa: CASGQDSEKLFF; CDR3nt: TGTGCCAGTGGACAGGATAGCGAAAAACTGTTTTTT; j_gene: TRBJ1-4; d_gene: TRBD1; abundance: many; v_gene: TRBV2
CDR3aa: CASSLPGGDTQYF; CDR3nt: TGTGCCAGCAGCTTGCCAGGGGGCGATACGCAGTATTTT; j_gene: TRBJ2-3; d_gene: TRBD1; abundance: many; v_gene: TRBV5-6
CDR3aa: CASSLMRATNTGELFF; CDR3nt: TGTGCCAGCAGCCTCATGAGAGCTACGAACACCGGGGAGCTGTTTTTT; j_gene: TRBJ2-2; d_gene: -; abundance: many; v_gene: TRBV7-2
CDR3aa: CSVVTAGASTDTQYF; CDR3nt: TGCAGCGTTGTAACCGCGGGGGCTAGCACAGATACGCAGTATTTT; j_gene: TRBJ2-3; d_gene: -; abundance: -; v_gene: TRBV29-1
CDR3aa: CSATQKIGEQYF; CDR3nt: TGCAGTGCTACTCAGAAAATTGGCGAGCAGTACTTC; j_gene: TRBJ2-7; d_gene: -; abundance: few; v_gene: TRBV20-1
CDR3aa: CSVTSGRANEQFF; CDR3nt: TGCAGCGTGACTAGCGGGAGGGCCAATGAGCAGTTCTTC; j_gene: TRBJ2-1; d_gene: TRBD2; abundance: many; v_gene: TRBV29-1
CDR3aa: CASSQATSGTGELFF; CDR3nt: TGTGCCAGCAGCCAAGCGACTAGCGGGACCGGGGAGCTGTTTTTT; j_gene: TRBJ2-2; d_gene: TRBD2; abundance: -; v_gene: TRBV4-2
CDR3aa: CATSKSPGQDQPQHF; CDR3nt: TGTGCCACCAGCAAGAGTCCCGGACAGGATCAGCCCCAGCATTTT; j_gene: TRBJ1-5; d_gene: TRBD1; abundance: few; v_gene: TRBV15
CDR3aa: CASSYNRQETQYF; CDR3nt: TGTGCCAGCAGTTACAACAGACAAGAGACCCAGTACTTC; j_gene: TRBJ2-5; d_gene: -; abundance: few; v_gene: TRBV6-5
CDR3aa: CASYRGQGGNQPQHF; CDR3nt: TGTGCCAGCTATCGTGGGCAGGGGGGCAATCAGCCCCAGCATTTT; j_gene: TRBJ1-5; d_gene: TRBD1; abundance: -; v_gene: TRBV6-1
CDR3aa: CASSAQGPEKLFF; CDR3nt: TGTGCCAGCTCAGCACAGGGTCCCGAAAAACTGTTTTTT; j_gene: TRBJ1-4; d_gene: -; abundance: many; v_gene: TRBV18
CDR3aa: CASSPLGVTGHFHEQYF; CDR3nt: TGTGCCAGCAGTCCGTTGGGTGTGACAGGGCATTTTCACGAGCAGTACTTC; j_gene: TRBJ2-7; d_gene: TRBD1; abundance: many; v_gene: TRBV27
CDR3aa: CASNYGPGQRAQPQHF; CDR3nt: TGTGCCAGTAACTACGGTCCGGGACAAAGAGCGCAGCCCCAGCATTTT; j_gene: TRBJ1-5; d_gene: -; abundance: -; v_gene: TRBV6-4
CDR3aa: CASSNRGGNYGCTF; CDR3nt: TGTGCCAGCAGTAACAGGGGAGGTAACTATGGCTGCACCTTC; j_gene: TRBJ1-2; d_gene: TRBD1; abundance: many; v_gene: TRBV2
CDR3aa: CASSDHGTGFGYTF; CDR3nt: TGTGCCAGCAGTGATCACGGGACAGGGTTTGGCTACACCTTC; j_gene: TRBJ1-2; d_gene: TRBD1; abundance: many; v_gene: TRBV6-4
CDR3aa: CASSRDQVGNEQFF; CDR3nt: TGTGCCAGCAGCAGGGACCAAGTGGGCAATGAGCAGTTCTTC; j_gene: TRBJ2-1; d_gene: -; abundance: many; v_gene: TRBV7-3
CDR3aa: CASSLLQGSNEKLFF; CDR3nt: TGCGCCAGCAGCCTGCTACAGGGATCTAATGAAAAACTGTTTTTT; j_gene: TRBJ1-4; d_gene: -; abundance: -; v_gene: TRBV4-1
CDR3aa: CSARAGIMNDMPDNEKLFF; CDR3nt: TGCAGTGCTAGGGCGGGGATAATGAATGATATGCCCGATAATGAAAAACTGTTTTTT; j_gene: TRBJ1-4; d_gene: -; abundance: -; v_gene: TRBV20-1
CDR3aa: CASGPSGRTDTQYF; CDR3nt: TGTGCCAGCGGTCCTAGCGGGCGCACAGATACGCAGTATTTT; j_gene: TRBJ2-3; d_gene: TRBD2; abundance: many; v_gene: TRBV7-9
CDR3aa: CASSPSEDTEAFF; CDR3nt: TGTGCCAGCTCACCATCGGAGGACACTGAAGCTTTCTTT; j_gene: TRBJ1-1; d_gene: -; abundance: many; v_gene: TRBV18
CDR3aa: CASSPEGTQYF; CDR3nt: TGTGCCAGCTCACCGGAGGGGACCCAGTACTTC; j_gene: TRBJ2-5; d_gene: -; abundance: many; v_gene: TRBV18
CDR3aa: CASSENGILGAQHF; CDR3nt: TGTGCCAGCAGTGAAAACGGCATTTTAGGGGCCCAGCATTTT; j_gene: TRBJ1-5; d_gene: -; abundance: many; v_gene: TRBV6-1
CDR3aa: CASTQNRGLQETQYF; CDR3nt: TGTGCCAGCACCCAGAACAGGGGGCTACAAGAGACCCAGTACTTC; j_gene: TRBJ2-5; d_gene: TRBD1; abundance: -; v_gene: TRBV2
CDR3aa: CASSKTALDAFF; CDR3nt: TGTGCCAGCAGTAAAACTGCGCTAGACGCTTTCTTT; j_gene: TRBJ1-1; d_gene: -; abundance: many; v_gene: TRBV7-8
CDR3aa: CASSPSPFEGARGYTF; CDR3nt: TGTGCCAGCAGCCCCTCTCCCTTTGAGGGGGCGCGCGGCTACACCTTC; j_gene: TRBJ1-2; d_gene: TRBD1; abundance: many; v_gene: TRBV7-3
CDR3aa: CASSYSPALAAKEDEQFF; CDR3nt: TGTGCCAGCAGTTACTCGCCGGCACTAGCGGCAAAGGAGGATGAGCAGTTCTTC; j_gene: TRBJ2-1; d_gene: TRBD2; abundance: -; v_gene: TRBV6-5
CDR3aa: CASKKRERFDEQYF; CDR3nt: TGTGCCAGCAAGAAGCGGGAGCGATTTGACGAGCAGTACTTC; j_gene: TRBJ2-7; d_gene: TRBD2; abundance: many; v_gene: TRBV27
CDR3aa: CASSLLKGAIILGELFF; CDR3nt: TGTGCCAGCAGTTTACTGAAGGGTGCTATCATTCTCGGGGAGCTGTTTTTT; j_gene: TRBJ2-2; d_gene: -; abundance: many; v_gene: TRBV28
CDR3aa: CASSYSAGVSYEQFF; CDR3nt: TGTGCCAGCAGTTACTCGGCAGGGGTGTCCTACGAGCAGTTCTTC; j_gene: TRBJ2-1; d_gene: -; abundance: -; v_gene: TRBV6-2/TRBV6-3
CDR3aa: CASTWDGSYNEQFF; CDR3nt: TGTGCCAGCACCTGGGACGGATCCTACAATGAGCAGTTCTTC; j_gene: TRBJ2-1; d_gene: -; abundance: many; v_gene: TRBV7-2
CDR3aa: CASSYGGTSGGADTQYF; CDR3nt: TGTGCCAGCAGCTACGGGGGGACTAGCGGGGGCGCAGATACGCAGTATTTT; j_gene: TRBJ2-3; d_gene: TRBD2; abundance: few; v_gene: TRBV7-9
CDR3aa: CASSLSGHYNEQFF; CDR3nt: TGTGCCAGCAGCTTATCCGGGCACTACAATGAGCAGTTCTTC; j_gene: TRBJ2-1; d_gene: -; abundance: many; v_gene: TRBV7-7
CDR3aa: CSARGDGANYGYTF; CDR3nt: TGCAGTGCTAGAGGGGACGGAGCTAACTATGGCTACACCTTC; j_gene: TRBJ1-2; d_gene: -; abundance: many; v_gene: TRBV20-1
CDR3aa: CASSFQTPTEAFF; CDR3nt: TGTGCCAGCAGCTTTCAAACTCCCACTGAAGCTTTCTTT; j_gene: TRBJ1-1; d_gene: -; abundance: many; v_gene: TRBV7-8
CDR3aa: CASSQETSGYTDTQYF; CDR3nt: TGTGCCAGCAGCCAAGAGACTAGCGGGTACACAGATACGCAGTATTTT; j_gene: TRBJ2-3; d_gene: TRBD2; abundance: few; v_gene: TRBV5-4
CDR3aa: CASRSQSGYYGYTF; CDR3nt: TGTGCCAGCAGATCTCAGTCGGGGTACTATGGCTACACCTTC; j_gene: TRBJ1-2; d_gene: -; abundance: -; v_gene: TRBV6-5
CDR3aa: CASSRGQGPNTGELFF; CDR3nt: TGTGCCAGCAGCCGGGGACAGGGACCTAACACCGGGGAGCTGTTTTTT; j_gene: TRBJ2-2; d_gene: TRBD1; abundance: many; v_gene: TRBV6-4
CDR3aa: CASSSRTGTGGLAGGFYEQYF; CDR3nt: TGTGCCAGCAGCTCACGTACCGGGACAGGAGGACTAGCGGGAGGGTTCTACGAGCAGTACTTC; j_gene: TRBJ2-7; d_gene: TRBD2; abundance: many; v_gene: TRBV7-9
CDR3aa: CASSIPRTDTGELFF; CDR3nt: TGTGCCAGTAGTATCCCGCGTACGGACACCGGGGAGCTGTTTTTT; j_gene: TRBJ2-2; d_gene: -; abundance: -; v_gene: TRBV19
CDR3aa: CASRTFNEKLFF; CDR3nt: TGTGCCAGCAGGACGTTTAATGAAAAACTGTTTTTT; j_gene: TRBJ1-4; d_gene: -; abundance: few; v_gene: TRBV28
CDR3aa: CASSSLSGQGETQYF; CDR3nt: TGTGCCAGCAGTTCCCTCTCGGGTCAGGGTGAGACCCAGTACTTC; j_gene: TRBJ2-5; d_gene: -; abundance: many; v_gene: TRBV27
CDR3aa: CASSPDAYSSYEQYF; CDR3nt: TGTGCCAGCAGCCCTGACGCCTACAGCTCCTACGAGCAGTACTTC; j_gene: TRBJ2-7; d_gene: -; abundance: many; v_gene: TRBV3-1
CDR3aa: CASRGTGTDTQYF; CDR3nt: TGCGCCAGCAGGGGGACAGGGACAGATACGCAGTATTTT; j_gene: TRBJ2-3; d_gene: TRBD1; abundance: many; v_gene: TRBV10-2
CDR3aa: CASSSGYRGSGNTIYF; CDR3nt: TGTGCCAGCAGCTCCGGCTACCGGGGTTCTGGAAACACCATATATTTT; j_gene: TRBJ1-3; d_gene: -; abundance: -; v_gene: TRBV13
CDR3aa: CASSFGQGGLETQYF; CDR3nt: TGTGCCAGCAGCTTTGGACAGGGGGGATTAGAGACCCAGTACTTC; j_gene: TRBJ2-5; d_gene: TRBD1; abundance: many; v_gene: TRBV7-7
CDR3aa: CASSPKSQWGSEAFF; CDR3nt: TGTGCCAGCTCACCAAAATCTCAATGGGGTTCTGAAGCTTTCTTT; j_gene: TRBJ1-1; d_gene: -; abundance: many; v_gene: TRBV18
CDR3aa: CATSRRTPGEKLFF; CDR3nt: TGTGCCACCAGCAGACGGACCCCCGGTGAAAAACTGTTTTTT; j_gene: TRBJ1-4; d_gene: -; abundance: many; v_gene: TRBV15
CDR3aa: CSAQAPLRGFEMYEQYF; CDR3nt: TGCAGTGCACAGGCCCCTCTAAGGGGATTTGAAATGTACGAGCAGTACTTC; j_gene: TRBJ2-7; d_gene: -; abundance: -; v_gene: TRBV20-1